The 17 T cell receptor beta chains below come from one sample, sequenced in a study of shared clonotypes between healthy human individuals. Produced via immunoSEQ multiplex PCR; TCRdb's table is partial and in-frame only. Of roughly 500,000 clones in the sample, 76% were seen once. The sample consisted of PBMCs. Receptor source: a middle-aged woman in good health. Some clones in this sample may be carry-over from other donors' samples.

This clone was recorded a few times. The CDR3 DNA reads as TGTGCCAGCAGTGAGAGGGACAGGGCTTACACTGAAGCTTTCTTT. Amino acids: CASSERDRAYTEAFF. The chain combines TRBV6-6 with TRBJ1-1; TRBD1 matches at 9 bases. This CDR3 is 15 amino acids long. The V and J ends lost 5 bases and 3 bases, in that order; junction bases with no gene match: 7. Per germline, CDR1 MNHNY and CDR2 SVGAGI (reference sequence).

The J gene is TRBJ2-7, the V gene TRBV5-1; TRBD2 matches at 7 bases. J gave up 5 bases and V 4 bases, and 6 bases lay outside the gene matches. Germline V gives CDR1 SGHRS, CDR2 YFSETQ. The CDR3 consists of 13 residues. The CDR3 sequence is CASSPQGGDEQYF. The CDR3 DNA follows: TGCGCCAGCAGCCCCCAGGGAGGGGACGAGCAGTACTTC. The whole variable domain, filled in from reference TRBV5-1 and TRBJ2-7, reads KAGVTQTPRYLIKTRGQQVTLSCSPISGHRSVSWYQQTPGQGLQFLFEYFSETQRNKGNFPGRFSGRQFSNSRSEMNVSTLELGDSALYLCASSPQGGDEQYFGPGTRLTVT.

Concerning this clone: This is likely an artifact of a read error, given a far larger clone one base away. V gene TRBV6-6 combines with J gene TRBJ1-3; the D call may be TRBD1 or TRBD2 (5 bases each). The end of the DNA is better explained by TRBJ2-2, so the J call may be wrong. The V gene's germline CDR1 is MNHNY and CDR2 SVGAGI (reference sequence). This CDR3 contains 14 residues. This CDR3 is CASSSGTDTGELFF. CDR3 DNA sequence: TGTGCCAGCAGTTCAGGGACGGACACCGGGGAGCTGTTTTTT.

This chain joins TRBV28 and TRBJ1-5, with a possible D match to TRBD1 (5 bases). Trimming pared 2 bases from V and 5 bases from J, leaving 13 bases between. Germline-derived CDR1 and CDR2 are MDHEN and SYDVKM. The CDR3 has 15 residues. For the CDR3, the DNA is TGTGCCAGCAGTTTAGGGGGACGGATCCATCAGCCCCAGCATTTT. Translating gives CASSLGGRIHQPQHF.

Notes on this clone: Its ends do not fully match the called genes, so a read error is possible. The V gene is TRBV10-3, the J gene TRBJ2-3; TRBD1 might be the D (7 bases). CDR1 and CDR2 from the germline V gene are ENHRY and SYGVKD. CDR3 length equals 13 residues. The CDR3 coding sequence is TGTGCCCTCAGGGGGACTGGCACAGATACGCAGTATTTT. This translates into CALRGTGTDTQYF.

With respect to this clone: This same CDR3 is encoded by further DNA sequences in the sample. V and J are TRBV7-3 and TRBJ2-5, with D perhaps TRBD2 (6 bases). CDR3 size: 13 residues. Trimming left V 2 bases short and J 5 bases short, with 9 bases between. Germline V lookup: CDR1 SGHTA, CDR2 FQGTGA. CDR3: CASSLGGGETQYF. DNA for the CDR3: TGTGCCAGCAGCTTAGGGGGAGGCGAGACCCAGTACTTC.

With respect to this clone: Given a much more abundant clone one base away, this may be a read error. The chain couples TRBV27 to TRBJ2-3, with 14 bases aligning to TRBD2. Germline V CDR1 and CDR2: MNHEY, SMNVEV (reference sequence). Trimming cost V 6 bases and J 3 bases; bases outside gene matches: 2. This CDR3 is built from 15 residues. The CDR3 DNA reads as TGTGCCAGCAGGCGGACTAGCGGGAGGACAGATACGCAGTATTTT. Protein: CASRRTSGRTDTQYF.

The chain joins TRBV14 to TRBJ2-3, with D hard to call. Germline CDR1 and CDR2: SGHDN and FVKESK. V lost 4 bases and J lost 2, with 10 bases in between. The CDR3 is made up of 14 amino acids. The CDR3 DNA is TGTGCCAGCAGCCGAGACTTACCCACAGATACGCAGTATTTT. It encodes CASSRDLPTDTQYF.

The rearrangement uses TRBV7-2 and TRBJ2-5; the D gene is possibly TRBD2 (6 bases). Trimming cost V 9 bases and J 5 bases, with 25 bases left between them. Germline CDR1 SGHTA, CDR2 FQGNSA. CDR3 length: 16 amino acids. The CDR3 spells CARPWGVGLHGETQYF. In nucleotides, the CDR3 is TGTGCCAGACCCTGGGGGGTGGGACTTCATGGGGAGACCCAGTACTTC. Combining the CDR3 with reference TRBV7-2 and TRBJ2-5 gives the whole variable domain GAGVSQSPSNKVTEKGKDVELRCDPISGHTALYWYRQSLGQGLEFLIYFQGNSAPDKSGLPSDRFSAERTGGSVSTLTIQRTQQEDSAVYLCARPWGVGLHGETQYFGPGTRLLVL.

This rearrangement joins TRBV11-2 to TRBJ2-1; 8 bases are a match to TRBD2. Germline CDR1 reads SGHAT; CDR2 reads FQNNGV. The ends lost 5 bases at V and 9 bases at J; junction bases unmatched: 9. This CDR3 is 14 amino acids long. The CDR3 sequence: CASSNGTRLAEQFF. The CDR3 DNA follows: TGTGCCAGCAGCAACGGGACTAGGCTTGCTGAGCAGTTCTTC.

The chain carries TRBV18 and TRBJ2-1; D tentatively reads TRBD1 or TRBD2 (5 bases each). This CDR3 contains 16 residues. Germline CDR1 is KGHSH and CDR2 is LQKENI. V lost 6 bases to trimming and J lost 6 bases, with 21 bases between them. CDR3 sequence reads: CASSHPGPTTPNEQFF. As DNA, the CDR3 is TGTGCCAGCTCCCATCCGGGACCCACAACCCCCAATGAGCAGTTCTTC.

This rearrangement joins TRBV5-1 to TRBJ1-4; D is ambiguous. The CDR3 covers 15 residues. Trimming stripped 2 bases from V and 0 bases from J, with 8 bases between. Germline V CDR1 and CDR2: SGHRS, YFSETQ. Here the CDR3 DNA reads TGCGCCAGCAGCTTAGAGACGGCAACTAATGAAAAACTGTTTTTT. Translated: CASSLETATNEKLFF.

Details on this clone: A far larger clone is one base from this, pointing to a likely read error. V and J are TRBV9 and TRBJ1-2, with 7 bases aligning to TRBD1. V was pared by 6 bases and J by 9 bases, with 11 bases of the junction left unmatched. The CDR3 sequence is 13 residues long. Germline CDR1 is SGDLS and CDR2 is YYNGEE. CDR3 region: CASNGPGQARYTF. The DNA of the CDR3 is TGTGCCAGCAACGGACCCGGACAGGCCCGCTACACCTTC.

The V and J genes are TRBV18 and TRBJ2-5, with TRBD1 matching 7 bases. V lost 0 bases and J lost 2; bases outside the gene matches: 9. CDR3 size: 17 residues. The germline V gene has CDR1 KGHSH and CDR2 LQKENI. The CDR3 spells CASSPPRGGEGQETQYF. In DNA, the CDR3 is TGTGCCAGCTCACCACCGAGAGGGGGCGAGGGACAAGAGACCCAGTACTTC.

In nucleotides, the CDR3 is TGTGCCGTTGTGGGCCCTAGCGGGAGAGGGTACGAGCAGTACTTC. It is translated as CAVVGPSGRGYEQYF. The chain links TRBV2 to TRBJ2-5; 10 bases align to TRBD2. The tail of the sequence fits TRBJ2-7 better, so the J call may be wrong. This CDR3 spans 15 amino acids. Per germline, CDR1 SNHLY and CDR2 FYNNEI.

The chain couples TRBV5-1 to TRBJ2-1; a possible D gene is TRBD2 (6 bases). Germline CDR1 reads SGHRS; CDR2 reads YFSETQ. Trimming took 4 bases from V and 6 from J, leaving 8 bases between them. The CDR3 extends over 12 amino acids. The CDR3 loop is CASSPGLNEQFF. In DNA form, the CDR3 reads TGCGCCAGCAGCCCGGGACTCAATGAGCAGTTCTTC.

This chain uses TRBV2 with TRBJ1-3; the D is unclear. This CDR3 is built from 15 residues. CDR1 is SNHLY and CDR2 is FYNNEI in the germline V gene. V was pared by 2 bases and J by 4 bases, with 12 bases between. The CDR3 region is CASSELSVGGNTIYF. The CDR3 bases are TGTGCCAGCAGTGAATTGAGTGTAGGAGGAAACACCATATATTTT.